This is a list of T cell receptor beta chains from one sample in a study of human T cells and chemical hapten exposure. TCRdb re-derived calls from the RACE reads in MiXCR, one entry per CDR3 protein. Found here are tens of thousands of distinct CDR3 sequences, less than 8.5% of them singletons; the top ten hold 1% to 1.5%. The sequenced sample was whole blood, obtained in connection with sensitization to the hapten diphenylcyclopropenone (DPC). These receptors all stem from a woman in her twenties or thirties with alopecia areata. Some clones in this sample may be carry-over from other donors' samples. CDR3s include the opening cysteine and the closing phenylalanine or tryptophan. The D gene is left open where the match is weak. Clone size, where shown, is once, few, many, or a class for clones that have expanded.

NA,TRBJ1-2,TRBV5-5,TRBD1,TGTGCCAGCAGCCGAAGACAGGGGGCTGATTACACCTTC,CASSRRQGADYTF
few,TRBJ1-5,TRBV12-5,NA,TGTGCTAGTGGTTTGGTCGGGGGGGACCAGCCCCAGCATTTT,CASGLVGGDQPQHF
few,TRBJ1-2,TRBV7-9,NA,TGTGCCAGCAGCTTAGGTAGAGGCCCCCTAAGTGGTGGCTACACCTTC,CASSLGRGPLSGGYTF
NA,TRBJ2-5,TRBV20-1,NA,TGCAGTGCTAATCCGCTGGGACTCCAAGAGACCCAGTACTTC,CSANPLGLQETQYF
many,TRBJ1-1,TRBV2,TRBD1,TGTGCCAGCAGCCCCGGGACAGGGGCGAGGACTGAAGCTTTCTTT,CASSPGTGARTEAFF
NA,TRBJ1-5,TRBV2,TRBD1,TGTGCCAGCAGTGAAGTTGGACAGGGTCCGCCCAAGCCCCAGCATTTT,CASSEVGQGPPKPQHF
many,TRBJ2-7,TRBV6-6,NA,TGTGCCAGCAGTTACTCGGGTAGGGGCAACGAGCAGTACTTC,CASSYSGRGNEQYF
NA,TRBJ1-4,TRBV7-9,TRBD1,TGTGTCAGCAGCCCGACTCAGACAGGGAATGAAAAACTGTTTTTT,CVSSPTQTGNEKLFF
NA,TRBJ2-3,TRBV5-4,NA,TGTGCCAGCACCCCCGACAGCGCACTTTTATACACAGATACGCAGTATTTT,CASTPDSALLYTDTQYF
few,TRBJ2-1,TRBV30,TRBD2,TGTGCCTGGAGCGACGGGGGGAATGAGCAGTTCTTC,CAWSDGGNEQFF
NA,TRBJ1-1,TRBV7-9,NA,TGTGCCAGCAGCAGCGGGGTAGTGGAGACTGAAGCTTTCTTT,CASSSGVVETEAFF
NA,TRBJ2-4,TRBV5-6,TRBD2,TGTGCCAGCAGCGTACGGACTAGCGGGGCCCCTAGAAACATTCAGTACTTC,CASSVRTSGAPRNIQYF
NA,TRBJ1-1,TRBV29-1,NA,TGCAGCGCTGGGGGAGGGTTGACTGAAGCTTTCTTT,CSAGGGLTEAFF
few,TRBJ2-3,TRBV9,TRBD2,TGTGCCAGCAGCCTAAGTAGCGGGGCGTTCACAGATACGCAGTATTTT,CASSLSSGAFTDTQYF
many,TRBJ2-3,TRBV7-9,TRBD2,TGTGCCAGCAGGTCCACTAGCGGGCTAACAGATACGCAGTATTTT,CASRSTSGLTDTQYF
many,TRBJ2-5,TRBV6-1,NA,TGTGCCAGCAGTGAAGCTGCTAGCAGAGGGGAGACCCAGTACTTC,CASSEAASRGETQYF
many,TRBJ1-1,TRBV6-1,TRBD1,TGTGCCAGCAGCGAACAGGGGGGGGGGAGCACTGAAGCTTTCTTT,CASSEQGGGSTEAFF
many,TRBJ2-2,TRBV5-1,TRBD2,TGCGCCAGCACCGGGACTAGCAGGAACACCGGGGAGCTGTTTTTT,CASTGTSRNTGELFF
NA,TRBJ2-7,TRBV7-9,NA,TGTGCCAGCAGCTTTAACAGGGGCGGGGAGGAGCAGTACTTC,CASSFNRGGEEQYF
few,TRBJ2-3,TRBV10-3,TRBD2,TGTGCCATCAACGGAGCGGGGCCTACTACAGATACGCAGTATTTT,CAINGAGPTTDTQYF
many,TRBJ1-5,TRBV12-5,NA,TGTGCTAGTGGTTTGGTACCTTCCAGCACAGTACACCTCACCTTAAATCAGCCCCAGCATTTT,CASGLVPSSTVHLTLNQPQHF
few,TRBJ2-2,TRBV7-3,TRBD2,TGTGCCAGCAGCTCGCTAGCGGGGGCCACCGGGGAGCTGTTTTTT,CASSSLAGATGELFF
NA,TRBJ2-5,TRBV9,TRBD2,TGTGCCAGCAGCGTAGGTCCACGAGCGGGGGGGTTGGAGACCCAGTACTTC,CASSVGPRAGGLETQYF
NA,TRBJ1-6,TRBV15,NA,TGTGCCACCAGCAGAGACAAGGGGGGTTCACCCCTCCACTTT,CATSRDKGGSPLHF
few,TRBJ1-2,TRBV20-1,NA,TGCAGTGTGGGCGGACAGAACTATGGCTACACCTTC,CSVGGQNYGYTF
NA,TRBJ1-3,TRBV10-3,NA,TGTGCCATCACCGACGCTGGAAACACCATATATTTT,CAITDAGNTIYF
few,TRBJ2-1,TRBV7-9,TRBD1,TGTGCCAGCAGCCCCGGACAGGGACATGACAATGAGCAGTTCTTC,CASSPGQGHDNEQFF
many,TRBJ2-3,TRBV7-9,NA,TGTGCCAGCAGCTTAACGGCAGCTAGCACAGATACGCAGTATTTT,CASSLTAASTDTQYF
NA,TRBJ2-3,TRBV6-1,TRBD1,TGTGCCAGCAGACCCAGGAGAGGGGGCGAAGCAGATACGCAGTATTTT,CASRPRRGGEADTQYF
few,TRBJ1-1,TRBV14,NA,TGTGCCAGCAGCCAAGTGTCCCAGGGATGGACTGAAGCTTTCTTT,CASSQVSQGWTEAFF
many,TRBJ2-1,TRBV6-2/TRBV6-3,TRBD2,TGTGCCGCGGGGGAACTAGCGAACGACAATGAGCAGTTCTTC,CAAGELANDNEQFF
many,TRBJ1-5,TRBV30,TRBD1,TGTGCCTGGAGTTCAGGGACAGGGGGGGGTCAGCCCCAGCATTTT,CAWSSGTGGGQPQHF
many,TRBJ2-7,TRBV6-5,NA,TGTGCCAGCAGTTACTCGGTAACCGCTCACTCCTACGAGCAGTACTTC,CASSYSVTAHSYEQYF
many,TRBJ2-7,TRBV20-1,NA,TGCAGTGCCCTTTCTCCCTACGAGCAGTACTTC,CSALSPYEQYF
few,TRBJ1-4,TRBV27,TRBD1,TGTGCCAGCAGTTTACAGGGGGGATTTGAAAAACTGTTTTTT,CASSLQGGFEKLFF
NA,TRBJ1-3,TRBV20-1,NA,TGCAGTGCTGAATCAGGGACTGGAAACACCATATATTTT,CSAESGTGNTIYF
NA,TRBJ1-6,TRBV29-1,TRBD1,TGCAGCGCTCAGACAGGGAGCAATTCACCCCTCCACTTT,CSAQTGSNSPLHF
few,TRBJ1-1,TRBV29-1,NA,TGCAGCGTTACCCTTGCAGCCAACACTGAAGCTTTCTTT,CSVTLAANTEAFF
many,TRBJ2-3,TRBV29-1,NA,TGCAGCGTTGAAAGGAGGGTTCCGGGGGCTCGCACAGATACGCAGTATTTT,CSVERRVPGARTDTQYF
many,TRBJ2-5,TRBV6-5,NA,TGTGCCAGCAGCCTCAGTCTCTTCCAAGAGACCCAGTACTTC,CASSLSLFQETQYF
few,TRBJ2-1,TRBV12-5,NA,TGTGCTAGTGGTTTGGTAGTGGGCCCCGCCGCAAATGAGCAGTTCTTC,CASGLVVGPAANEQFF
many,TRBJ2-3,TRBV6-1,TRBD2,TGTGCCAGCAGTCTACCTAGCGGGGGTGGCACAGATACGCAGTATTTT,CASSLPSGGGTDTQYF
many,TRBJ2-3,TRBV6-5,NA,TGTGCCAGTAGGAGGGGGGGTAGAACAGATACGCAGTATTTT,CASRRGGRTDTQYF
few,TRBJ2-3,TRBV20-1,NA,TGCAGTGCTCTATACCGGGACACCGCCACAGATACGCAGTATTTT,CSALYRDTATDTQYF
NA,TRBJ1-5,TRBV20-1,NA,TGCAGTGCTAGTCGGGACACAGATCAGCCCCAGCATTTT,CSASRDTDQPQHF
NA,TRBJ1-2,TRBV10-3,NA,TGTGCCATCAGTGTTGTCCTCACGTCGACAGAAAGGGTCTATGGCTACACCTTC,CAISVVLTSTERVYGYTF
NA,TRBJ2-7,TRBV12-3/TRBV12-4,TRBD1,TGTGCCAGCAGTCCGGACAGGGCCCCGTTAGTGGAGCTTCCGTTTTTC,CASSPDRAPLVELPFF
NA,TRBJ1-1,TRBV12-3/TRBV12-4,TRBD1,TGTGCCAGCAGTTTAACCGCCTTCGGGACAGGGAGTGAAGGAGCTTTCTTT,CASSLTAFGTGSEGAFF
many,TRBJ2-5,TRBV6-2/TRBV6-3,NA,TGTGCCAGCAGTAGACGGAGAGACGAGACCCAGTACTTC,CASSRRRDETQYF